This is a list of T cell receptor beta chains from one sample in a study of radiotherapy plus CTLA-4 blockade in lung cancer. Libraries were prepared by immunoSEQ multiplex PCR; TCRdb keeps only in-frame clonotypes and omits some of them. This table holds some 74,000 clones, around 80% found once. Specimen: peripheral blood, collected from a patient treated with radiotherapy plus ipilimumab. The receptors stem from a human donor with non-small cell lung cancer who had a complete response to radiotherapy plus ipilimumab. The CDR3 runs from the conserved cysteine through the conserved F or W. Fields, in order: V gene, J gene, D gene, clone size, CDR3 DNA, CDR3 protein. The D gene is left open where the match is weak. Clone sizes are given selectively: once, few, many, or a class where the clone is expanded.

V gene: TRBV7-2
J gene: TRBJ1-1
D gene: .
clone size: .
CDR3 DNA: TGTGCCAGCAGTTCAATCGTCGGGGGGCGCAGTGCTAAAGCTTTCTTT
CDR3 protein: CASSSIVGGRSAKAFF

V gene: TRBV13
J gene: TRBJ1-5
D gene: .
clone size: .
CDR3 DNA: TGTGCCAGCAGCTTACGGGGGATGGGGCGCAATCAGCCCCAGCATTTT
CDR3 protein: CASSLRGMGRNQPQHF

V gene: TRBV27
J gene: TRBJ2-3
D gene: .
clone size: .
CDR3 DNA: TGTGCCAGCAGTTTAAGGACAGTTAGCACAGATACGCAGTATTTT
CDR3 protein: CASSLRTVSTDTQYF

V gene: TRBV7-9
J gene: TRBJ2-1
D gene: TRBD1
clone size: few
CDR3 DNA: TGTGCCAGCAGCGCGGACAGGGGGTTGAATGAGCAGTTCTTC
CDR3 protein: CASSADRGLNEQFF

V gene: TRBV5-1
J gene: TRBJ2-3
D gene: .
clone size: .
CDR3 DNA: TGCGCCAGCAGCTTGTACGGGGGGCCGACAGATACGCAGTATTTT
CDR3 protein: CASSLYGGPTDTQYF

V gene: TRBV4-3
J gene: TRBJ2-1
D gene: TRBD1
clone size: .
CDR3 DNA: TGCGCCAGCAGCCAAGAAGGGGGACAGGGCTACAATGAGCAGTTCTTC
CDR3 protein: CASSQEGGQGYNEQFF

V gene: TRBV10-3
J gene: TRBJ2-3
D gene: TRBD1
clone size: once
CDR3 DNA: TGTGCCATCAGTGAGTCAGACAGGGGTCCAGATACGCAGTATTTT
CDR3 protein: CAISESDRGPDTQYF

V gene: TRBV5-5
J gene: TRBJ1-5
D gene: .
clone size: once
CDR3 DNA: TGTGCCAGCAGCCTTGGGGCCTGGCAGCCCCAGCATTTT
CDR3 protein: CASSLGAWQPQHF

V gene: TRBV13
J gene: TRBJ1-2
D gene: TRBD1
clone size: .
CDR3 DNA: TGTGCCAGCAGCTTTTCGGGGACAGGGGAGTCTAACTATGGCTACACCTTC
CDR3 protein: CASSFSGTGESNYGYTF

V gene: TRBV15
J gene: TRBJ2-7
D gene: .
clone size: .
CDR3 DNA: TGTGCCACCAGCGGCCGGGACTCCCTTTCCTACGAGCAGTACTTC
CDR3 protein: CATSGRDSLSYEQYF

V gene: TRBV5-1
J gene: TRBJ2-3
D gene: .
clone size: .
CDR3 DNA: TGCGCCGGCAGCTTGGGGTCGGGCCTTCTCTCTACGCAGTATTTT
CDR3 protein: CAGSLGSGLLSTQYF

V gene: TRBV11-3
J gene: TRBJ2-5
D gene: TRBD2
clone size: .
CDR3 DNA: TGTGCCAGCAGCCCCGCTGGCGGGGGGATGGAGACCCAGTACTTC
CDR3 protein: CASSPAGGGMETQYF

V gene: TRBV15
J gene: TRBJ2-6
D gene: TRBD1
clone size: .
CDR3 DNA: TGTGCCACCAGCAGAGGGGACAGCTCTGGGGCCAACGTCCTGACTTTC
CDR3 protein: CATSRGDSSGANVLTF

V gene: TRBV5-4
J gene: TRBJ2-2
D gene: TRBD2
clone size: .
CDR3 DNA: TGTGCCAGCAGCGATCGAGCGGGAGGTGACGGGGAGCTGTTTTTT
CDR3 protein: CASSDRAGGDGELFF

V gene: TRBV4-3
J gene: TRBJ2-2
D gene: .
clone size: .
CDR3 DNA: TGCGCCAGCAGCCAAGATTGGGGGACTGATAACACCGGGGAGCTGTTTTTT
CDR3 protein: CASSQDWGTDNTGELFF

V gene: TRBV30
J gene: TRBJ1-2
D gene: TRBD1
clone size: .
CDR3 DNA: TGTGCCTGGAGTGTAACAGGGGGGGGCGGCTACACCTTC
CDR3 protein: CAWSVTGGGGYTF